This passage covers 30 T cell receptor beta chains from one sample sequenced in a study of T cells in narcolepsy. The method was immunoSEQ multiplex PCR; TCRdb's version includes in-frame clones alone and lacks a portion of them. The sample yields around 34,000 clones, 79% seen once. The sequenced sample was memory (CD45RA-) CD4+ T cells from blood. The receptors here all came from a human donor in good health.

The chain recombines TRBV7-9 with TRBJ2-6, with D perhaps TRBD1 or TRBD2 (5 bases each). V gave up 5 bases and J gave up 0 bases, with 20 bases separating them. The CDR3 runs 19 residues. CDR1 is SEHNR and CDR2 is FQNEAQ in the germline V gene (reference sequence). CDR3 DNA: TGTGCCAGCAGCCCGGGGCGGACTTTGCTCGACTCTGGGGCCAACGTCCTGACTTTC. This translates into CASSPGRTLLDSGANVLTF.

The chain links TRBV10-2 to TRBJ2-7; the match to TRBD2 covers 8 bases. The CDR3 is made up of 15 amino acids. Germline V CDR1 and CDR2: WSHSY, SAAADI. J gave up 5 bases and V 8 bases, and 14 bases lay outside the gene matches. Here the CDR3 DNA reads TGCGCCAGCGGCCGGAACCGGGAGGGCCTGGACGAGCAGTACTTC. Its translation: CASGRNREGLDEQYF.

This clone was detected a few times. The gene calls are TRBV5-1 and TRBJ1-2; 9 nucleotides agree with TRBD1. The CDR3 runs to 18 residues. Per germline, CDR1 SGHRS and CDR2 YFSETQ. The V gene end was trimmed by 0 bases and the J gene end by 4 bases; junction bases not matched to a gene: 13. The CDR3 nucleotides are TGCGCCAGCAGCTTGGTCGGCGGGACAGGGTCCAGTGGCTATGGCTACACCTTC. Translated: CASSLVGGTGSSGYGYTF.

The chain combines TRBV18 with TRBJ2-5; 8 bases fit TRBD1. The J segment lost 5 bases and the V segment lost 4 bases, leaving 9 bases of the junction unmatched. The CDR3 extends over 15 amino acids. Per the germline V gene, CDR1 is KGHSH and CDR2 is LQKENI. The CDR3, as DNA: TGTGCCAGCTCACGGACTCAGGGGGCGTGGGAGACCCAGTACTTC. It encodes CASSRTQGAWETQYF.

V usage is TRBV11-3 and J usage is TRBJ2-1, with 10 bases matching TRBD2. The ends lost 3 bases at V and 6 bases at J; junction bases unmatched: 8. The CDR3 contains 16 residues. The V gene's germline CDR1 is SGHNT and CDR2 YENEEA. CDR3 loop: CASSLGIAGGFNEQFF. The DNA of the CDR3 is TGTGCCAGCAGCTTGGGGATAGCGGGAGGCTTCAATGAGCAGTTCTTC.

The V gene is TRBV11-1, the J gene TRBJ2-1; 8 nucleotides line up with TRBD1. This CDR3 has 14 residues. Germline V CDR1 and CDR2: SGHAT, FQDESV (reference sequence). V shed 1 base and J 8 bases; nucleotides not matched to a gene: 4. CDR3 bases: TGTGCCAGCAGCTTAGGACGGACAGGGTATGAGCAGTTCTTC. This sequence encodes CASSLGRTGYEQFF. Full variable domain (remainder filled in from reference TRBV11-1 and TRBJ2-1): EAEVAQSPRYKITEKSQAVAFWCDPISGHATLYWYRQILGQGPELLVQFQDESVVDDSQLPKDRFSAERLKGVDSTLKIQPAELGDSAMYLCASSLGRTGYEQFFGPGTRLTVL.

This clone was observed a handful of times. A much more abundant neighbour one base away suggests this may be a read error. This sample also contains other DNA sequences that code for the same CDR3. The chain couples TRBV5-6 to TRBJ2-1; TRBD2 matches at 8 bases. After removal of 3 bases from V and 12 bases from J, the junction contained 11 bases not matched to a gene. CDR1 is SGHDT, CDR2 YYEEEE, per germline. This CDR3 has 14 residues. The CDR3 spells CASSSEIGRGGQFF. The CDR3 DNA sequence: TGTGCCAGCAGCTCCGAAATCGGACGGGGGGGGCAGTTCTTC.

The chain joins TRBV27 to TRBJ1-1, with D possibly being TRBD1 (5 bases). V was trimmed by 8 bases and J by 1 base, leaving 17 bases between them. From germline, CDR1 is MNHEY and CDR2 SMNVEV (reference sequence). There are 15 residues in the CDR3. The CDR3 region is CASRPLATGNTEAFF. The CDR3 nucleotides are TGTGCCAGCCGACCGCTGGCTACAGGGAACACTGAAGCTTTCTTT.

This clone was detected only once. The rearrangement joins TRBV7-9 to TRBJ2-5; D might be TRBD2 (5 bases). In germline, CDR1 is SEHNR, CDR2 FQNEAQ (reference sequence). Trimming shortened V by 8 bases and J by 7 bases, and 14 bases separated the two germline ends. The length of the CDR3 is 12 residues. Here the CDR3 reads CASGGDGVTQYF. In nucleotides, the CDR3 is TGTGCCAGCGGTGGAGACGGGGTGACCCAGTACTTC.

The chain is built from TRBV2 and TRBJ1-4; 9 bases agree with TRBD1. The CDR3 consists of 14 residues. The ends lost 6 bases at V and 5 bases at J; junction bases unmatched: 4. Germline CDR1 reads SNHLY; CDR2 reads FYNNEI. CDR3 nucleotide sequence: TGTGCCAGCAGGAGCGGGACAGGGAATGAAAAACTGTTTTTT. This translates into CASRSGTGNEKLFF.

The genes are TRBV7-7 and TRBJ2-1, with 7 bases identical to TRBD1. CDR1 is SSHAT, CDR2 FNYEAQ, per germline (reference sequence). The CDR3 totals 13 residues. V was clipped by 5 bases and J by 7 bases; unmatched bases: 5. Here the CDR3 reads CASSPGQKNEQFF. The DNA of the CDR3 is TGTGCCAGCAGCCCGGGACAGAAGAATGAGCAGTTCTTC.

The chain employs TRBV7-9 and TRBJ2-7; D is uncertain. The CDR3 runs to 14 residues. V dropped 0 bases and J dropped 2 bases, with 8 bases sitting between them. Germline V gene data show CDR1 as SEHNR and CDR2 as FQNEAQ (reference sequence). CDR3 in DNA: TGTGCCAGCAGCTTAGCGAGCAGAACCTACGAGCAGTACTTC. Protein product: CASSLASRTYEQYF.

The V gene is TRBV7-9, the J gene TRBJ2-3; TRBD2 agrees at 7 bases. The V gene end was trimmed by 1 base and the J gene end by 0 bases; junction bases not matched to a gene: 7. This CDR3 has 17 amino acids. Looked up from germline, CDR1 is SEHNR and CDR2 is FQNEAQ (reference sequence). CDR3 DNA: TGTGCCAGCAGCTTAGATCATAGCGGGTACAGCACAGATACGCAGTATTTT. Its translation: CASSLDHSGYSTDTQYF.

The CDR3: CASSSGQGAFEQYF. CDR3 DNA: TGCGCCAGCAGCTCGGGACAGGGGGCCTTCGAGCAGTACTTC. The chain combines TRBV5-1 with TRBJ2-7, with TRBD1 matching over 12 bases. The V gene end was trimmed by 3 bases and the J gene end by 6 bases; junction bases not matched to a gene: 4. Germline values: CDR1 SGHRS, CDR2 YFSETQ. CDR3 length: 14 residues.

J is TRBJ1-2 and V is TRBV5-1; 7 positions agree with TRBD1. This CDR3 contains 14 residues. After removal of 5 bases from V and 8 bases from J, the junction contained 12 bases not matched to a gene. CDR1 is SGHRS and CDR2 is YFSETQ in the germline V gene. The CDR3 spells CASSRVPGGGGYTF. CDR3 sequence (DNA): TGCGCCAGCAGTCGTGTGCCGGGAGGGGGCGGCTACACCTTC. The full variable domain, completed using reference TRBV5-1 and TRBJ1-2, is KAGVTQTPRYLIKTRGQQVTLSCSPISGHRSVSWYQQTPGQGLQFLFEYFSETQRNKGNFPGRFSGRQFSNSRSEMNVSTLELGDSALYLCASSRVPGGGGYTFGSGTRLTVV.

V usage is TRBV6-1 and J usage is TRBJ2-3, with a tentative D call TRBD2 (5 bases). Germline V gene data show CDR1 as MNHNS and CDR2 as SASEGT. This CDR3 contains 12 residues. V was clipped by 2 bases and J by 5 bases, with 5 bases between them. The CDR3 nucleotides are TGTGCCAGCAGTGAAAGCGGAGATACGCAGTATTTT. It encodes CASSESGDTQYF.

This chain links TRBV6-6 with TRBJ2-5, with unresolved D. Germline V lookup: CDR1 MNHNY, CDR2 SVGAGI (reference sequence). V lost 6 bases to trimming and J lost 0 bases, with 11 bases between them. CDR3 size: 14 residues. CDR3 sequence (DNA): TGTGCCAGCAGCTACGGGCGCAACCAAGAGACCCAGTACTTC. Translation: CASSYGRNQETQYF.

The V and J genes are TRBV5-8 and TRBJ1-5; no clear D. The V end lost 0 bases, the J end lost 8 bases, and 15 bases lay between the germline ends. The CDR3 is made up of 15 amino acids. CDR1 is SGHTS and CDR2 is YDEGEE in the germline V gene. This chain's CDR3 is CASSLANWAVEPQHF. CDR3 nucleotide sequence: TGTGCCAGCAGCTTGGCAAATTGGGCTGTTGAGCCCCAGCATTTT.

V gene TRBV15 combines with J gene TRBJ2-1, with 11 bases that match TRBD2. Trimming removed 2 bases from V and 2 bases from J; junction bases left unmatched: 8. This CDR3 contains 18 residues. Germline lookup yields CDR1 LNHNV and CDR2 YYDKDF (reference sequence). The CDR3 loop reads CATSRSRASGRTYNEQFF. The DNA of the CDR3 is TGTGCCACCAGCAGAAGTCGAGCTAGCGGGAGGACCTACAATGAGCAGTTCTTC.

The CDR3 here is CASSLAGGASGYGYTF. In nucleotides, the CDR3 is TGCGCCAGCAGCTTGGCCGGAGGGGCATCTGGCTATGGCTACACCTTC. The chain is built from TRBV5-1 and TRBJ1-2; TRBD1 might be the D (5 bases). The V and J ends lost 0 bases and 4 bases respectively, with 16 bases between them. CDR1 is SGHRS, CDR2 YFSETQ, per germline. The CDR3 consists of 16 residues.

The V and J genes are TRBV6-4 and TRBJ1-1; the D is unclear. CDR3 size: 12 residues. The germline V gene encodes CDR1 MRHNA and CDR2 SNTAGT. V lost 5 bases, J lost 4 bases, and 8 bases lay in between. The CDR3 DNA sequence: TGTGCCAGCAGTCAGGCACGCACTGAAGCTTTCTTT. Protein: CASSQARTEAFF.

V gene TRBV5-1 combines with J gene TRBJ2-5; D remains ambiguous. This CDR3 is built from 13 residues. Germline CDR1 reads SGHRS; CDR2 reads YFSETQ. Between the trimmed V and J ends, which lost 2 bases and 1 base, there was a span of 6 bases. The CDR3 is CASSFPGQETQYF. The CDR3 bases are TGCGCCAGCAGCTTCCCCGGCCAAGAGACCCAGTACTTC.

The chain couples TRBV7-3 to TRBJ1-1; D is unresolved. Per the germline V gene, CDR1 is SGHTA and CDR2 is FQGTGA. This CDR3 is built from 13 residues. V was shortened by 5 bases and J by 1 base, with 8 bases between the two germline ends. As DNA, the CDR3 is TGTGCCAGCAGCCTCTGGGAGAACACTGAAGCTTTCTTT. Translated, it gives CASSLWENTEAFF.

V is TRBV14 and J is TRBJ2-2; tentatively, D is TRBD2 (5 bases). Deletions cut 4 bases from V and 5 bases from J, with 14 bases between. The CDR3 is 15 amino acids. CDR1 and CDR2 from the germline V gene are SGHDN and FVKESK. CDR3 bases: TGTGCCAGCAGCCCCGGACTCAAACCTACCGGGGAGCTGTTTTTT. This sequence encodes CASSPGLKPTGELFF.

The chain recombines TRBV5-1 with TRBJ1-5; D is uncertain. V lost 4 bases to trimming and J lost 6 bases, with 11 bases between them. The germline V gene has CDR1 SGHRS and CDR2 YFSETQ. This CDR3 comprises 13 residues. CDR3 nucleotide sequence: TGCGCCAGCAGCCCTGACGGGGTTCAGCCCCAGCATTTT. Its translation: CASSPDGVQPQHF.

The CDR3 DNA is TGTGCCAGTAGTATTCGACAGGTCCTTCCCAACTATGGCTACACCTTC. The encoded protein is CASSIRQVLPNYGYTF. V is TRBV19 and J is TRBJ1-2, with D maybe TRBD1 (6 bases). Germline V CDR1 and CDR2: LNHDA, SQIVND (reference sequence). V was shortened by 3 bases and J by 2 bases, with 16 bases between the two germline ends. This CDR3 region has 16 residues.

The chain carries TRBV28 and TRBJ1-2, with TRBD1 as a possible D gene (6 bases). Trimming pared 8 bases from V and 4 bases from J, leaving 11 bases between. From germline, CDR1 is MDHEN and CDR2 SYDVKM. The CDR3 runs to 12 residues. The CDR3, as DNA: TGTGCCAGCCGGCGGGGGCCCTATGGCTACACCTTC. It is translated as CASRRGPYGYTF.

A note on this clone: One junction end disagrees with the germline gene, perhaps due to a read error. This chain connects TRBV4-1 to TRBJ2-1, with 11 bases aligning to TRBD2. CDR3 size: 16 residues. Germline CDR1 MGHRA, CDR2 YSYEKL. The chain's CDR3 is CASGQPGLAVNNEQFF. The CDR3 nucleotides are TGCGCCAGCGGCCAGCCGGGACTAGCGGTCAACAATGAGCAGTTCTTC.

This chain joins TRBV5-8 and TRBJ2-3; the D gene could be TRBD1 or TRBD2 (5 bases each). CDR1 and CDR2 from the germline V gene are SGHTS and YDEGEE. The CDR3 totals 15 residues. V lost 3 bases, J lost 4 bases, and 15 bases lay in between. CDR3 bases: TGTGCCAGCAGCTCGGGGCTAGGGGTGTCAGATACGCAGTATTTT. This translates into CASSSGLGVSDTQYF.

The J gene is TRBJ2-6, the V gene TRBV6-5; 9 bases match TRBD1. This CDR3 contains 16 residues. Trimming at V came to 0 bases and at J to 6 bases, leaving 3 bases not matched to a gene. Germline assignment: CDR1 MNHEY and CDR2 SVGAGI. This chain's CDR3 is CASSYSWTGAANVLTF. CDR3 bases: TGTGCCAGCAGTTACTCGTGGACAGGGGCGGCCAACGTCCTGACTTTC.